The text below deals with one T cell receptor beta chain. The target antigen is unknown. This specimen comes from a study of shared clonotypes between healthy human individuals. Whole-study results and caveats: Among donors, sharing of clonotypes was expected to be affected by sequencing depth. Naive CD4 clonotype sharing across several donors was about 5%. Compared with memory subsets, naive subsets generally had larger estimated richness.

V lost 4 bases, J lost 3 bases, and 5 bases lay in between. Germline V lookup: CDR1 SGHRS, CDR2 YFSETQ. The CDR3 is 11 residues long. Researchers ran the assay at a deep level. Repertoires were generated with immunoSEQ multiplex PCR, while TCRdb's copy carries only in-frame clones and drops some. The table shows about 1 million clones, with 60% to 80% occurring only once. This TCR was recovered from a man aged 18 to 29 in good health. V usage is TRBV5-1 and J usage is TRBJ2-7; D ambiguous. The sample was memory CD4+ T cells sorted from blood. Indicated subset: CD45RA-negative fraction. The CDR3 here is CASSNGYEQYF. The CDR3 DNA reads as TGCGCCAGCAGCAATGGCTACGAGCAGTACTTC.